This TCR beta chain is from a study of memory CD8 T cells in hepatitis C reinfection. Study-wide context: After reinfection, a couple of primary-infection resolvers became chronically infected. Between 3 and 8 weeks after reinfection detection, peak samples were drawn.

The germline gives CDR1 MNHEY, CDR2 SMNVEV (reference sequence). This CDR3 is built from 14 residues. Trimming cost V 5 bases and J 4 bases, with 15 bases left between them. As for time point: peak reinfection, 3 to 8 weeks after reinfection detection. No in vitro expansion preceded TCR sequencing of the sorted cells. Clones were read by immunoSEQ multiplex PCR, and TCRdb kept only the in-frame ones, dropping some. The sample contains some 40,000 clones, approximately 88% of which appear only once. The genes are TRBV27 and TRBJ2-7; weak D call: TRBD1 (6 bases). Material: naive CD8+ T cells sorted from blood. The receptor was isolated from a man between 18 and 29 years old with hepatitis C virus infection. The CDR3 protein is CASSIQGLLYEQYF. The CDR3, as DNA: TGTGCCAGCAGTATACAGGGTCTCTTATACGAGCAGTACTTC.